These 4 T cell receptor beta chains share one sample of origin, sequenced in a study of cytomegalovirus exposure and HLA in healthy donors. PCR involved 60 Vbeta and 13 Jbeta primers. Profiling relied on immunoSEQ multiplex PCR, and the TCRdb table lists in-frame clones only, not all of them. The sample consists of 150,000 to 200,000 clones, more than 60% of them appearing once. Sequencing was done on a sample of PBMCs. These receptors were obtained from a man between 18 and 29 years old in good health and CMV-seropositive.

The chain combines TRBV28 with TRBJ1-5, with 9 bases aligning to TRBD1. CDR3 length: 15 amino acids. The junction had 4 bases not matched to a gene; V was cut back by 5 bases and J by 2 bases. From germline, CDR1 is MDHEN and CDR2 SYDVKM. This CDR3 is CASSTQGAGNQPQHF. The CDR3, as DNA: TGTGCCAGCAGTACACAGGGGGCAGGCAATCAGCCCCAGCATTTT.

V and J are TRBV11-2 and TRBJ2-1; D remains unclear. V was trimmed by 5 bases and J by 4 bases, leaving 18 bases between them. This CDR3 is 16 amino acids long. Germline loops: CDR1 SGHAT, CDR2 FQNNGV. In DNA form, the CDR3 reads TGTGCCAGCAGCGCCCGCGCGGAGCTCGCGTACAATGAGCAGTTCTTC. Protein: CASSARAELAYNEQFF.

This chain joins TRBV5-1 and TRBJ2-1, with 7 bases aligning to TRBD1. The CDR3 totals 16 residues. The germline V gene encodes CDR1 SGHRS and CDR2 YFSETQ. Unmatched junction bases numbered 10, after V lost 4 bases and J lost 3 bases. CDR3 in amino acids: CASSPGLDRNYNEQFF. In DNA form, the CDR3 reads TGCGCCAGCAGCCCGGGCCTGGACAGGAACTACAATGAGCAGTTCTTC.

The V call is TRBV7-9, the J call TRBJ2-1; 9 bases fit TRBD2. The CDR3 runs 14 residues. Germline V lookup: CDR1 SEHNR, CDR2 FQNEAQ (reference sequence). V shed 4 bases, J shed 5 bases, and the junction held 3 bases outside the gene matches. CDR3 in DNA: TGTGCCAGCAGCTACTTAGCGGGGGACAATGAGCAGTTCTTC. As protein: CASSYLAGDNEQFF.